This record looks at one T cell receptor (beta chain) sequence and its context. Data came from immunoSEQ multiplex PCR; TCRdb stores just in-frame clones and leaves some out. The sample includes hundreds of thousands of clones, more than 70% of them seen just once. The sample is drawn from a study of Ad26.COV2.S vaccination and SARS-CoV-2 variants. The treatment is: 15 to 20 received Ad26.COV2.S at low or high dose, single or two shots; five or six received placebo; per-sample allocation not given. Specimens were obtained on day 63 following the first vaccine or placebo injection. In germline, CDR1 is GTSNPN, CDR2 SVGIG (reference sequence). The CDR3 covers 13 residues. V lost 2 bases, J lost 2 bases, and 8 bases lay in between.

This receptor was taken from a person aged 18-65 years who received the Ad26.COV2.S COVID-19 vaccine or a placebo. This chain uses TRBV30 with TRBJ2-3; possibly TRBD1 or TRBD2 for D (5 bases each). Material: peripheral blood, obtained in a trial of Ad26.COV2.S vaccine versus placebo. The CDR3 DNA follows: TGTGCCTGGAGTATTGGGACCACAGATACGCAGTATTTT. Protein sequence: CAWSIGTTDTQYF.